The rows below give T cell receptor beta chains drawn from one sample of a study of technical replicates of blood from a handful of donors. Method: immunoSEQ multiplex PCR; TCRdb's copy keeps in-frame clones and lacks some. The top ten clones hold 0.34% of a sample with nearly 90,000 clones, approximately 95% of them seen once. Sequencing input: T cells isolated from PBMCs. These TCRs come from a human donor in good health. Both conserved end residues are trimmed from each CDR3. Fields, in order: V gene, D gene, J gene, CDR3 length, CDR3 protein. D genes are given only for firm matches.

>TRBV10-3|NA|TRBJ2-5|13
AISGLSSDQETQY
>TRBV4-1|NA|TRBJ2-7|11
ASSQELQGEQY
>TRBV6-5|NA|TRBJ2-7|11
ASSYSTAAEQY
>TRBV10-1|TRBD1|TRBJ2-1|14
ASSYEKDRGLGEQF
>TRBV6-5|TRBD2|TRBJ2-3|10
ASRRGGDTQY
>TRBV7-8|NA|TRBJ2-3|14
ASSLAPAGLTDTQY
>TRBV30|TRBD2|TRBJ2-5|11
AWTSGSLETQY
>TRBV19|NA|TRBJ2-5|11
ASSITGGGVTH
>TRBV14|NA|TRBJ1-2|11
ASSLLGSYGYT
>TRBV13|TRBD2|TRBJ2-3|13
ASSLALAGAPTQY
>TRBV23-1|NA|TRBJ2-3|10
ASSQQTDTQY
>TRBV7-9|TRBD1|TRBJ1-1|12
ASSLGTGDTEAF
>TRBV9|NA|TRBJ2-2|10
ASSVVEGELF
>TRBV27|TRBD1|TRBJ1-2|14
ASRGDREGGNYGYT
>TRBV7-9|NA|TRBJ1-1|12
ASSPGVADTEAF
>TRBV28|TRBD1|TRBJ1-2|11
ASSGQGPYGYT
>TRBV4-1|TRBD2|TRBJ2-1|13
ASRIAGGLDNEQF
>TRBV29-1|TRBD1|TRBJ2-1|11
SDRDRGGGEQF
>TRBV18|TRBD1|TRBJ1-1|13
ASSRQGARGTEAF
>TRBV4-1|NA|TRBJ1-1|12
ASSQRQGGTEAF
>TRBV4-3|NA|TRBJ1-1|12
ASSQDRAGVEAF
>TRBV5-6|NA|TRBJ1-1|13
ASSLLTAGDTEAF
>TRBV7-9|NA|TRBJ1-2|13
ASSSPGIKDYGYT
>TRBV6-4|TRBD1|TRBJ2-7|12
ASSLDRGSVEQY
>TRBV6-6|TRBD1|TRBJ1-3|14
ASSFPRTGSGNTIY
>TRBV18|TRBD1|TRBJ1-5|13
ASSVTGAHNQPQH
>TRBV5-1|NA|TRBJ2-7|13
ASSLAGGLIYEQY
>TRBV7-9|TRBD1|TRBJ1-1|11
ASSLEGAIEAF
>TRBV7-2|NA|TRBJ1-1|12
ASSLTAGSTEAF
>TRBV6-1|NA|TRBJ1-3|16
ASSEAESQGWRGNTIY
>TRBV18|TRBD1|TRBJ2-7|13
ASSRTGVPSYEQY
>TRBV6-5|NA|TRBJ1-3|12
ASSPYDAGNTIY
>TRBV5-1|NA|TRBJ1-1|11
ASSLRENTEAF
>TRBV6-6|NA|TRBJ1-2|11
ASSSEVVDGYT
>TRBV4-2|TRBD2|TRBJ2-5|14
ASSQELRGRGETQY
>TRBV10-3|TRBD1|TRBJ2-7|13
AHTPGQGGNYEQY
>TRBV6-5|TRBD1|TRBJ1-1|11
ASSLDRGTEAF
>TRBV5-1|NA|TRBJ1-2|13
ASSLGQGRIYGYT
>TRBV18|NA|TRBJ1-1|12
ASSLLDTNTEAF
>TRBV5-4|NA|TRBJ1-5|12
ASSFTGSNQPQH
>TRBV27|NA|TRBJ1-2|13
ASSHFGDTGYGYT
>TRBV4-1|NA|TRBJ2-3|11
ASSPSGTDTQY
>TRBV5-4|TRBD1|TRBJ1-2|11
ASSLTGVYGYT
>TRBV29-1|TRBD2|TRBJ2-3|13
SVERTSGSTDTQY
>TRBV28|TRBD1|TRBJ2-7|14
ASSPARDRGLREQY
>TRBV18|TRBD1|TRBJ1-5|12
ASSPRQGGQPQH
>TRBV2|TRBD1|TRBJ1-1|11
ASSPQGDTEAF
>TRBV2|TRBD1|TRBJ1-5|10
ASRDRGQPQH
>TRBV11-2|TRBD1|TRBJ1-4|13
ASSVQGAPVEKLF
>TRBV6-1|TRBD1|TRBJ2-7|13
ASSEAGQGFYEQY
>TRBV6-5|TRBD2|TRBJ2-1|12
ASSSLAGPNEQF
>TRBV14|NA|TRBJ2-7|11
ASSLHPGREQY
>TRBV7-2|NA|TRBJ1-5|14
ASSRGGQYSNQPQH
>TRBV28|NA|TRBJ1-5|12
ASSLPGNNQPQH